One T cell receptor beta chain is described in this entry. The antigen is unknown. The PCR employed 60 Vbeta primers together with 13 Jbeta primers. Some clones are missing from TCRdb's copy, which holds only in-frame ones; the method was immunoSEQ multiplex PCR. Here the sample spans some 200,000 clones, 75% to 85% being singletons. The data originate from a study of cytomegalovirus exposure and HLA in healthy donors. Study results and caveats: Researchers catalogued 160 or so TCR beta chains as cytomegalovirus-associated.

The CDR3 has 15 amino acids. Germline-derived CDR1 and CDR2 are KGHSH and LQKENI. J was trimmed by 2 bases and V by 0 bases; bases with no gene match: 1. This receptor was taken from a woman under 30 in good health and CMV-seronegative. This chain links TRBV18 with TRBJ2-1, with TRBD1 matching 7 bases. Sample: PBMCs. The CDR3 is CASSPPGTAYNEQFF. For the CDR3, the DNA is TGTGCCAGCTCACCACCCGGGACAGCCTACAATGAGCAGTTCTTC.